This T cell receptor beta chain was captured by sequencing in a study of blood T cell repertoires in COVID-19. This clone was recorded once. Assay used: immunoSEQ multiplex PCR; TCRdb lists only in-frame clones, some missing. The sample records more than 200,000 clones, more than 85% being singletons. This clonotype was obtained from a woman aged 50 to 65 who had recovered from COVID-19. The material sequenced was PBMCs or T cells enriched from blood (not recorded which).

The chain's CDR3 is CASSAQARDTQYF. The DNA of the CDR3 is TGTGCCAGCAGTGCACAGGCGAGGGATACGCAGTATTTT. The chain links TRBV6-4 to TRBJ2-3; D is possibly TRBD1 (5 bases). With 4 bases removed from V and 6 bases from J, the gap between germline ends came to 11 bases. CDR1 is MRHNA and CDR2 is SNTAGT in the germline V gene. The CDR3 extends over 13 amino acids.